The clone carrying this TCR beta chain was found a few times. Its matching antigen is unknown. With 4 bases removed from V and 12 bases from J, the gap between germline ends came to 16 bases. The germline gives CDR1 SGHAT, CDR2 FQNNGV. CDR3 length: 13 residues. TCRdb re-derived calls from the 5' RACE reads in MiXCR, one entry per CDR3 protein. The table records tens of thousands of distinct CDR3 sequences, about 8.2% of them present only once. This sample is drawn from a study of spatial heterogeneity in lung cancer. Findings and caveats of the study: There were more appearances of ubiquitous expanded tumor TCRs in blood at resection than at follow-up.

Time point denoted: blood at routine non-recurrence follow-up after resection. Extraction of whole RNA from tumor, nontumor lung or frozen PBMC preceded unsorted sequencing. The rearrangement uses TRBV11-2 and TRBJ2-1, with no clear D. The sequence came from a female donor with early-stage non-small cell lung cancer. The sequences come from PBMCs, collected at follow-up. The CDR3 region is CASSSPPRQWQFF. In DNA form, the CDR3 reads TGTGCCAGCAGCTCACCCCCCCGGCAGTGGCAGTTCTTC.